A single sample gave rise to the 28 T cell receptor beta chains below, sequenced in a study of blood T cells in healthy people across ages. A sample-barcoded 5' primer and a J-beta primer mix were used in a second PCR of about 6 to 12 cycles. Each CDR3 protein gets one entry after TCRdb re-called the 5' RACE reads with MiXCR. The sample holds some 1.6 million distinct CDR3 sequences, roughly 30% seen once. Sequencing was performed on blood. These receptors all come from a woman in her 30s in good health.

With respect to this clonotype: One end of the junction is discordant with germline, which a read error may explain. The rearrangement joins TRBV20-1 to TRBJ2-7; 8 positions match TRBD2. This CDR3 is built from 17 residues. The V gene's germline CDR1 is DFQATT and CDR2 SNEGSKA (reference sequence). The DNA of the CDR3 is TGCAATGCTAGAGGAAGACCCACTAGCGGCGATTCCTACGAGCAGTACTTC. Its protein product is CNARGRPTSGDSYEQYF.

This clonotype was picked up many times. V usage is TRBV4-1 and J usage is TRBJ2-7; 7 bases are shared with TRBD1. V lost 0 bases and J lost 4; bases outside the gene matches: 3. The CDR3 is 14 residues long. Germline V gene data show CDR1 as MGHRA and CDR2 as YSYEKL. The CDR3 DNA sequence: TGCGCCAGCAGCCAAGACCAGGGGGTTTACGAGCAGTACTTC. Protein product: CASSQDQGVYEQYF.

The chain's CDR3 is CASSPGTGGSEAFF. CDR3 nucleotides: TGTGCCAGCAGTCCCGGGACAGGGGGCTCTGAAGCTTTCTTT. The chain couples TRBV3-1 to TRBJ1-1, with 12 nucleotides matching TRBD1. With V trimmed by 6 bases and J by 6 bases, 5 bases remained unmatched. This CDR3 region has 14 residues. Germline V CDR1 and CDR2: LGHDT, YNNKEL (reference sequence).

The rearrangement uses TRBV20-1 and TRBJ2-3; 15 bases fit TRBD2. After removal of 6 bases from V and 0 bases from J, the junction contained 10 bases not matched to a gene. CDR3 length: 18 amino acids. The germline CDR1 and CDR2 sequences are DFQATT and SNEGSKA (reference sequence). The CDR3 nucleotides are TGCAGTGCGATGGGACTAGCGGGGGGAGGGGGTAGCACAGATACGCAGTATTTT. It encodes CSAMGLAGGGGSTDTQYF.

This chain uses TRBV6-5 with TRBJ2-7; perhaps D is TRBD1 or TRBD2 (5 bases each). CDR3 size: 15 residues. The germline V gene has CDR1 MNHEY and CDR2 SVGAGI. Deletions cut 5 bases from V and 1 base from J, with 15 bases between. The CDR3 is CASSPLGPRSYEQYF. CDR3 nucleotide sequence: TGTGCCAGCAGTCCGCTGGGACCTCGGTCCTACGAGCAGTACTTC.

This clonotype was seen a single time. J is TRBJ1-2 and V is TRBV7-9; tentative D call: TRBD1 (5 bases). The CDR3 has 15 residues. Between the trimmed V and J ends, which lost 5 bases and 6 bases, there was a span of 19 bases. The germline V gene has CDR1 SEHNR and CDR2 FQNEAQ (reference sequence). In nucleotides, the CDR3 is TGTGCCAGCAGCATACTCCCTGACGGGGGGGATGGCTACACCTTC. Translated, it gives CASSILPDGGDGYTF.

This clonotype appeared a single time. Possible read error: a much larger clone is one base away. The CDR3 does not close with the conserved phenylalanine or tryptophan, likely indicating a read error. CDR3 sequence: CSIREGAETQYC. In nucleotides, the CDR3 is TGCAGCATTCGGGAGGGGGCCGAGACCCAGTACTGC. This chain links TRBV20-1 with TRBJ2-5; TRBD2 is a possible D gene (8 bases). Germline values: CDR1 DFQATT, CDR2 SNEGSKA (reference sequence). The CDR3 covers 12 residues.

There are many counts of this clonotype. The chain uses TRBV4-2 and TRBJ2-3; D uncertain. Per the germline V gene, CDR1 is LGHNA and CDR2 is YNFKEQ. The V end lost 1 base, the J end lost 2 bases, and 7 bases lay between the germline ends. The length of the CDR3 is 14 residues. The CDR3 DNA is TGTGCCAGCAGCCAAGGACGACACACAGATACGCAGTATTTT. Translation: CASSQGRHTDTQYF.

The chain carries TRBV9 and TRBJ1-5; D not resolved. Germline CDR1 is SGDLS and CDR2 is YYNGEE. This CDR3 is 13 amino acids long. The V end lost 0 bases, the J end lost 6 bases, and 7 bases lay between the germline ends. CDR3 residues: CASSVAHGQPQHF. The CDR3 DNA is TGTGCCAGCAGCGTAGCTCACGGTCAGCCCCAGCATTTT.

The rearrangement uses TRBV10-3 and TRBJ1-1; the D is unclear. CDR1 is ENHRY and CDR2 is SYGVKD in the germline V gene. CDR3 length: 15 amino acids. The V gene lost 0 bases and the J gene lost 0 bases, with 8 bases spanning the gap. Written as DNA, the CDR3 is TGTGCCATCAGTGAGTCAGGGTTACTGAACACTGAAGCTTTCTTT. The encoded protein is CAISESGLLNTEAFF.

The V gene is TRBV2, the J gene TRBJ2-1; the match to TRBD2 covers 12 bases. The CDR3 is 15 amino acids. Germline V gene sequence: CDR1 SNHLY, CDR2 FYNNEI. V shed 2 bases and J 10 bases; nucleotides not matched to a gene: 6. This CDR3 reads CASSEWTSGAGEQFF. CDR3 bases: TGTGCCAGCAGTGAATGGACTAGCGGGGCGGGAGAGCAGTTCTTC.

CDR3 nucleotides: TGCAGTGCTAGCACCCTGGACAGCGCCTCCCCCGATACGCAGTATTTT. Translated: CSASTLDSASPDTQYF. This chain links TRBV20-1 with TRBJ2-3; possibly TRBD1 for D (6 bases). The V and J ends lost 3 bases and 6 bases respectively, with 22 bases between them. The CDR3 is 16 amino acids. Per germline, CDR1 DFQATT and CDR2 SNEGSKA (reference sequence).

This clonotype was picked up many times. V and J are TRBV7-6 and TRBJ1-1; D not certain. Trimming took 1 base from V and 1 from J, leaving 4 bases between them. The CDR3 extends over 13 amino acids. The germline CDR1 and CDR2 sequences are SGHVS and FNYEAQ. This CDR3 reads CASSLEQNTEAFF. For the CDR3, the DNA is TGTGCCAGCAGCTTAGAACAGAACACTGAAGCTTTCTTT.

This clonotype was detected only a few times. This chain links TRBV7-8 with TRBJ1-1; D perhaps matches TRBD1 (5 bases). Trimming removed 6 bases at V and 5 bases at J, with 13 bases between. Germline V gene data show CDR1 as SGHVS and CDR2 as FQNEAQ. The CDR3 runs to 13 residues. The chain's CDR3 is CASRGAEVTEAFF. In DNA, the CDR3 is TGTGCCAGCAGAGGGGCGGAGGTGACTGAAGCTTTCTTT. Using reference TRBV7-8 and TRBJ1-1 for the parts outside the CDR3, the full variable domain is GAGVSQSPRYKVAKRGQDVALRCDPISGHVSLFWYQQALGQGPEFLTYFQNEAQLDKSGLPSDRFFAERPEGSVSTLKIQRTQQEDSAVYLCASRGAEVTEAFFGQGTRLTVV.

The V and J genes are TRBV10-3 and TRBJ2-7; no definite D call. Germline V lookup: CDR1 ENHRY, CDR2 SYGVKD. CDR3 length: 15 residues. The germline V and J ends were trimmed by 6 bases and 5 bases, with 20 bases remaining between them. Here the CDR3 reads CAIRNGREKNHEQYF. CDR3 in DNA: TGTGCCATCAGGAATGGGCGCGAAAAGAATCACGAGCAGTACTTC.

In its sample, this clonotype was seen many times. The chain links TRBV7-9 to TRBJ2-1; 7 bases match TRBD1. The V gene end was trimmed by 5 bases and the J gene end by 4 bases; junction bases not matched to a gene: 8. In germline, CDR1 is SEHNR, CDR2 FQNEAQ (reference sequence). This CDR3 contains 15 residues. CDR3 region: CASSPQDRTYNEQFF. In DNA, the CDR3 is TGTGCCAGCAGCCCGCAGGACAGGACTTACAATGAGCAGTTCTTC.

Comments on this clonotype: This may stem from a read error, because a much larger clone lies one nucleotide away. The chain employs TRBV5-8 and TRBJ2-5; 8 nucleotides line up with TRBD1. Germline CDR1 is SGHTS and CDR2 is YDEGEE. CDR3 size: 15 residues. CDR3 in amino acids: CASCLGQGLTYEQHF. CDR3 nucleotides: TGTGCCAGCTGCCTTGGACAGGGTCTGACCTACGAGCAGCACTTC. The whole variable domain, filled in from reference TRBV5-8 and TRBJ2-5, reads EAGVTQSPTHLIKTRGQQATLRCSPISGHTSVYWYQQALGLGLQFLLWYDEGEERNRGNFPPRFSGRQFPNYSSELNVNALELEDSALYLCASCLGQGLTYEQHFGPGTRLLVL.

This clonotype showed up many times. This chain joins TRBV29-1 and TRBJ2-7; a weak D match, TRBD2 (5 bases). Trimming stripped 6 bases from V and 7 bases from J, with 16 bases between. This CDR3 contains 12 residues. Germline V gene lookup returns CDR1 SQVTM and CDR2 ANQGSEA. This CDR3 reads CSVIRDQMEQYF. DNA of the CDR3: TGCAGCGTAATCCGGGATCAGATGGAGCAGTACTTC.

This chain joins TRBV20-1 and TRBJ2-1; TRBD1 agrees at 9 bases. CDR3 length: 13 amino acids. Looked up from germline, CDR1 is DFQATT and CDR2 is SNEGSKA (reference sequence). J gave up 3 bases and V 6 bases, and 3 bases lay outside the gene matches. CDR3 sequence reads: CSAPGQGYNEQFF. CDR3 DNA: TGCAGTGCACCGGGACAGGGCTACAATGAGCAGTTCTTC.

This clonotype has a handful of counts. The chain carries TRBV5-1 and TRBJ2-1, with TRBD1 identical over 9 bases. With 4 bases clipped from V and 9 bases from J, the junction kept 11 bases outside the gene matches. Germline V lookup: CDR1 SGHRS, CDR2 YFSETQ. CDR3 length equals 15 residues. CDR3: CASSPKAGTGSEQFF. The CDR3 DNA follows: TGCGCCAGCAGCCCTAAGGCAGGGACAGGGAGTGAGCAGTTCTTC.

This clonotype was seen a handful of times. In nucleotides, the CDR3 is TGTGCCAGCAAAACCACCCTCCAGGAGACCCAGTACTTC. Translation: CASKTTLQETQYF. This chain joins TRBV12-3 or TRBV12-4 and TRBJ2-5; D remains unclear. V dropped 7 bases and J dropped 5 bases, with 14 bases sitting between them. This CDR3 has 13 amino acids.

The chain employs TRBV28 and TRBJ2-3; the match to TRBD1 covers 7 bases. Unmatched junction bases numbered 10, after V lost 6 bases and J lost 4 bases. This CDR3 comprises 15 residues. Germline values: CDR1 MDHEN, CDR2 SYDVKM. In DNA form, the CDR3 reads TGTGCCAGCAGCATGACAGGGCTGGGGTCAGATACGCAGTATTTT. Translation: CASSMTGLGSDTQYF.

The rearrangement links TRBV7-2 to TRBJ2-1; D is unresolved. With the DNA end fitting TRBJ2-7 better, the J assignment may be wrong. The CDR3 totals 15 residues. Germline loops: CDR1 SGHTA, CDR2 FQGNSA. The CDR3 DNA reads TGTGCCAGCAGCTTAGAGGCCAAGACTTGGCACGAGCAGTACTTC. It translates to CASSLEAKTWHEQYF.

The V gene is TRBV20-1, the J gene TRBJ2-7; TRBD1 agrees at 8 bases. Germline loops: CDR1 DFQATT, CDR2 SNEGSKA (reference sequence). The CDR3 extends over 15 amino acids. V dropped 5 bases and J dropped 5; count of bases not matched to a gene: 14. DNA of the CDR3: TGCAGTGCTTTCTCTCCGACAGGGGCGAACGACGAGCAGTACTTC. This codes for CSAFSPTGANDEQYF.

The V gene is TRBV29-1, the J gene TRBJ1-5, with D hard to call. Trimming removed 2 bases from V and 0 bases from J, with 11 bases in between. Germline loops: CDR1 SQVTM, CDR2 ANQGSEA. The length of the CDR3 is 15 residues. The CDR3 sequence: CSVEPHHGSNQPQHF. The DNA for the CDR3 is TGCAGCGTTGAACCCCACCACGGTAGCAATCAGCCCCAGCATTTT.

The sample holds a few counts of this clonotype. CDR3 residues: CSAPLDTQYF. The CDR3 DNA reads TGCAGTGCTCCCCTGGACACGCAGTATTTT. The rearrangement links TRBV20-1 to TRBJ2-3; D is ambiguous. Trimming took 5 bases from V and 9 from J, leaving 9 bases between them. This CDR3 contains 10 residues. Germline CDR1 DFQATT, CDR2 SNEGSKA (reference sequence).

In its sample, this clonotype was seen a few times. The rearrangement joins TRBV28 to TRBJ2-4; 8 bases are shared with TRBD1. CDR3 size: 12 residues. Germline CDR1 MDHEN, CDR2 SYDVKM. The ends lost 5 bases at V and 12 bases at J; junction bases unmatched: 6. CDR3 sequence reads: CASSPTGTGQYF. The CDR3 region has the DNA TGTGCCAGCAGTCCGACCGGGACAGGTCAGTACTTC.

A word on this clonotype: Relative to the germline gene, one junction end is altered; a read error may explain this. The chain uses TRBV5-1 and TRBJ2-7; D not resolved. Germline V gene lookup returns CDR1 SGHRS and CDR2 YFSETQ. The CDR3 totals 15 residues. Here the CDR3 reads CAGSSQGRNLREQYF. CDR3 DNA sequence: TGCGCCGGCAGCTCACAAGGACGGAACCTACGGGAGCAGTACTTC.